This TCR beta chain appears in the sequencing data of a study of OX40 agonist ivuxolimab in advanced cancers. In the study overall: The patients' treatment was ivuxolimab, an agonistic anti-OX40 (CD134) antibody. The dose-escalation group included hepatocellular carcinoma, melanoma, renal cell carcinoma and head and neck cancer. The eligibility criteria allowed prior anti-PD-1, anti-PD-L1 or anti-CTLA-4 therapy, and around 38% had some.

Broader study findings: Expanded clones tended on average to be more numerous among CD8+ T cells than CD4+.

Some clones are missing from TCRdb's copy, which holds only in-frame ones; the method was immunoSEQ multiplex PCR. The repertoire holds 100,000 or so clones, with under 95% as singletons. Comment on this clone: The antigen remains undetermined.

This material consisted of CD4+ or CD8+ T cells sorted from blood, taken in a trial of the OX40 agonist ivuxolimab. The sequence derives from an adult with an advanced solid tumor such as melanoma, head and neck, liver or kidney cancer.

The CDR3 region is CASSLAVGSTDTQYF. CDR3 in DNA: TGTGCCAGCAGCTTAGCGGTAGGAAGCACAGATACGCAGTATTTT. The chain carries TRBV7-9 and TRBJ2-3; D unresolved. In germline, CDR1 is SEHNR, CDR2 FQNEAQ (reference sequence). The CDR3 has 15 residues. The V gene lost 0 bases and the J gene lost 0 bases, with 7 bases spanning the gap.